This T cell receptor (beta chain) was obtained from a study of vaccination and CD4 T cells after COVID-19. Across the study: Overlapping spike pools from SARS-CoV-2 and HCoV-NL63, HCoV-OC43 and HCoV-229E served as culture stimuli.

As regards this clonotype: Its antigen remains unknown.

Cultured CD4+ T cell DNA underwent sequencing with the Oncomine TCR Beta short-read assay. One entry per CDR3 protein results from TCRdb running MiXCR on the PCR reads. In the table there are about 19,000 distinct CDR3 sequences, around two fifths of which are singletons. After removal of 5 bases from V and 6 bases from J, the junction contained 11 bases not matched to a gene. The CDR3 runs 17 residues. Germline V gene data show CDR1 as SGHVS and CDR2 as FNYEAQ. Sample treatment: approximately nine-day PBMC culture with coronavirus spike peptide pools or control peptides (ViraFEST assay). ViraFEST grew antigen-specific T cells using peptide pools, then sequenced TCRs.

Sequencing was performed on cultured CD4+ T cells from blood. The sequence was collected from a human donor with COVID-19. The rearrangement uses TRBV7-6 and TRBJ2-2; 11 bases match TRBD1. CDR3 DNA: TGTGCCAGCAGCCGACCGGGGGGGACAGGGGGGCCCGGGGAGCTGTTTTTT. Protein product: CASSRPGGTGGPGELFF.